The 26 T cell receptor beta chains below all came from one sample that was sequenced in a study of blood T cell repertoires in COVID-19. Here immunoSEQ multiplex PCR was the method, and the copy in TCRdb shows in-frame clones only, minus some. The sample has approximately 92,000 clones; about 70% are singletons. Sequencing was carried out using peripheral blood. These receptors were collected from a woman aged 55-75 years in a cohort sampled during active or convalescent COVID-19.

The CDR3, as DNA: TGCGCCAGCAGCCACAGGACAGTAGGATCAACTAATGAAAAACTGTTTTTT. Protein product: CASSHRTVGSTNEKLFF. This chain uses TRBV4-1 with TRBJ1-4, with a possible D match to TRBD1 (6 bases). Per germline, CDR1 MGHRA and CDR2 YSYEKL. V was clipped by 3 bases and J by 0 bases, with 14 bases between them. CDR3 length: 17 residues.

The V and J genes are TRBV6-5 and TRBJ1-3; D gene uncertain. Trimming pared 2 bases from V and 1 base from J, leaving 6 bases between. Germline lookup yields CDR1 MNHEY and CDR2 SVGAGI. The length of the CDR3 is 14 residues. The CDR3 DNA sequence: TGTGCCAGCAGTTACGAGGCTTCTGGAAACACCATATATTTT. It yields the protein CASSYEASGNTIYF.

This chain connects TRBV29-1 to TRBJ1-1; D is unresolved. Trimming removed 7 bases at V and 1 base at J, with 7 bases between. The CDR3 is 11 residues long. CDR1 SQVTM and CDR2 ANQGSEA come from the germline V gene. The CDR3 DNA follows: TGCAGCGCAAGCAAGAACACTGAAGCTTTCTTT. This translates into CSASKNTEAFF.

V usage is TRBV5-1 and J usage is TRBJ2-2, with TRBD2 matching over 7 bases. V trimming: 0 bases; J trimming: 4 bases; junction bases outside the gene matches: 12. From germline, CDR1 is SGHRS and CDR2 YFSETQ. The CDR3 has 18 residues. CDR3 DNA: TGCGCCAGCAGCTTGGTCGCGCTAGCGGCCTCGGGCACCGGGGAGCTGTTTTTT. Its protein is CASSLVALAASGTGELFF.

Comment on this clone: The same CDR3 can be traced to other DNA sequences in this sample. The chain has TRBV9 and TRBJ1-1; D possibly corresponds to TRBD1 (6 bases). Germline assignment: CDR1 SGDLS and CDR2 YYNGEE. This CDR3 is 14 amino acids long. Deletions cut 0 bases from V and 5 bases from J, with 11 bases between. This CDR3 reads CASSVEGGRTEAFF. CDR3 DNA sequence: TGTGCCAGCAGCGTAGAGGGGGGGAGGACTGAAGCTTTCTTT.

In regard to this clone: It may be a read error: a sequence one base away is much more abundant. This specimen includes other DNA sequences encoding the same CDR3. This rearrangement joins TRBV7-8 to TRBJ1-2; D uncertain. This CDR3 is built from 13 residues. Germline CDR1 reads SGHVS; CDR2 reads FQNEAQ. Trimming removed 4 bases from V and 2 bases from J, with 8 bases in between. The CDR3 DNA is TGTGCCAGCAGCTGGAGGGAGAACTATGGCTACACCTTC. This encodes CASSWRENYGYTF.

This clone showed up just once. V and J are TRBV3-1 (or the pseudogene TRBV3-2) and TRBJ2-7; possible D gene TRBD2, 5 bases. CDR1 and CDR2 (germline): LGHDT, YNNKEL (reference sequence). This CDR3 contains 14 residues. V was trimmed by 2 bases and J by 4 bases, leaving 12 bases between them. The CDR3 DNA reads as TGTGCCAGCAGCCAATTTCTAGCAGGATACGAGCAGTACTTC. It is translated as CASSQFLAGYEQYF.

The chain uses TRBV7-6 and TRBJ1-1, with TRBD1 as a possible D gene (6 bases). Trimming shortened V by 5 bases and J by 6 bases, and 13 bases separated the two germline ends. The CDR3 runs to 13 residues. Germline lookup yields CDR1 SGHVS and CDR2 FNYEAQ. CDR3 bases: TGTGCCAGCAGCCCAACAGGGATACCTGAAGCTTTCTTT. Its protein is CASSPTGIPEAFF.

This chain connects TRBV5-8 to TRBJ1-1; D call uncertain. V lost 4 bases and J lost 9, with 10 bases in between. The CDR3 runs to 11 residues. CDR1 and CDR2 (germline): SGHTS, YDEGEE. CDR3 in DNA: TGTGCCAGCAGCCTGGGGAGAAAAGCTTTCTTT. This gives the protein CASSLGRKAFF. The full variable domain, its missing parts supplied by reference TRBV5-8 and TRBJ1-1, is EAGVTQSPTHLIKTRGQQATLRCSPISGHTSVYWYQQALGLGLQFLLWYDEGEERNRGNFPPRFSGRQFPNYSSELNVNALELEDSALYLCASSLGRKAFFGQGTRLTVV.

This sequence joins TRBV6-1 and TRBJ1-5; D may be TRBD1 (6 bases). The CDR3 consists of 15 residues. V was pared by 1 base and J by 5 bases, with 12 bases between. CDR1 is MNHNS, CDR2 SASEGT, per germline. CDR3 DNA: TGTGCCAGCAGTGAAGGGACGGCAGGGGATCAGCCCCAGCATTTT. This encodes CASSEGTAGDQPQHF.

The chain recombines TRBV2 with TRBJ1-2; D is unresolved. V was clipped by 0 bases and J by 8 bases, with 10 bases between them. The CDR3 has 13 residues. Germline V gene sequence: CDR1 SNHLY, CDR2 FYNNEI. The CDR3 DNA is TGTGCCAGCAGTGAAGCGCTGAGCTCGGGCTACACCTTC. This encodes CASSEALSSGYTF.

The V call is TRBV18, the J call TRBJ1-2, with D possibly being TRBD1 (6 bases). The CDR3 has 15 residues. V dropped 2 bases and J dropped 0 bases, with 10 bases sitting between them. CDR1 and CDR2 (germline): KGHSH, LQKENI. The CDR3 loop reads CASSPRTEPNYGYTF. Here the CDR3 DNA reads TGTGCCAGCTCACCAAGGACAGAACCTAACTATGGCTACACCTTC.

The chain is built from TRBV29-1 and TRBJ1-3; D not resolved. CDR3 size: 12 residues. The V end was cut by 5 bases, the J end by 0 bases, with 5 bases between. CDR1 is SQVTM, CDR2 ANQGSEA, per germline. The CDR3 protein is CSVTDSGNTIYF. The CDR3 region has the DNA TGCAGCGTTACAGACTCTGGAAACACCATATATTTT.

This clone appeared a few times. The chain carries TRBV7-2 and TRBJ2-2; 8 positions match TRBD1. This CDR3 has 17 amino acids. CDR1 and CDR2 from the germline V gene are SGHTA and FQGNSA. V shed 0 bases, J shed 6 bases, and the junction held 9 bases outside the gene matches. This CDR3 reads CASSLALGTGSSGELFF. The CDR3 DNA follows: TGTGCCAGCAGCTTAGCCCTTGGGACAGGTTCGTCCGGGGAGCTGTTTTTT.

The chain carries TRBV18 and TRBJ2-3, with 9 bases aligning to TRBD1. The CDR3 runs to 15 residues. J lost 1 base, V lost 4 bases, and 3 bases had no gene match. CDR1 is KGHSH, CDR2 LQKENI, per germline. The CDR3: CASSLRTGGTDTQYF. Here the CDR3 DNA reads TGTGCCAGCTCACTGAGGACAGGGGGCACAGATACGCAGTATTTT. Full variable domain (rest looked up from reference TRBV18 and TRBJ2-3): NAGVMQNPRHLVRRRGQEARLRCSPMKGHSHVYWYRQLPEEGLKFMVYLQKENIIDESGMPKERFSAEFPKEGPSILRIQQVVRGDSAAYFCASSLRTGGTDTQYFGPGTRLTVL.

The rearrangement uses TRBV2 and TRBJ1-6; 8 bases fit TRBD1. There are 15 residues in the CDR3. V dropped 5 bases and J dropped 2; count of bases not matched to a gene: 2. The V gene's germline CDR1 is SNHLY and CDR2 FYNNEI. CDR3 sequence (DNA): TGTGCCAGCAGTTCGGACAGGGCCTATAATTCACCCCTCCACTTT. The encoded protein is CASSSDRAYNSPLHF.

V usage is TRBV7-3 and J usage is TRBJ2-3; 7 nucleotides align to TRBD1. V shed 1 base, J shed 0 bases, and the junction held 7 bases outside the gene matches. There are 17 residues in the CDR3. Germline V gene data show CDR1 as SGHTA and CDR2 as FQGTGA. Written as DNA, the CDR3 is TGTGCCAGCAGCTTAAAATCCCTGACAGGGAGCACAGATACGCAGTATTTT. Translated, it gives CASSLKSLTGSTDTQYF.

The chain links TRBV9 to TRBJ2-3, with no clear D. Per the germline V gene, CDR1 is SGDLS and CDR2 is YYNGEE. V was shortened by 7 bases and J by 2 bases, with 8 bases between the two germline ends. This CDR3 is 12 amino acids long. CDR3 nucleotide sequence: TGTGCCAGCGCGTCCAACACAGATACGCAGTATTTT. Translation gives CASASNTDTQYF.

The chain couples TRBV19 to TRBJ1-4; D unclear. V was pared by 1 base and J by 5 bases, with 11 bases between. Germline assignment: CDR1 LNHDA and CDR2 SQIVND (reference sequence). There are 15 residues in the CDR3. Written as DNA, the CDR3 is TGTGCCAGTAGTATAGGGAGGTATGGGAATGAAAAACTGTTTTTT. This gives the protein CASSIGRYGNEKLFF.

The chain carries TRBV6-5 and TRBJ1-5; D gene ambiguous. The CDR3 is 12 residues long. Trimming removed 6 bases from V and 5 bases from J, with 8 bases in between. CDR1 is MNHEY and CDR2 is SVGAGI in the germline V gene. DNA for the CDR3: TGTGCCAGCAGAACGAGAGATCAGCCCCAGCATTTT. Protein product: CASRTRDQPQHF.

The chain joins TRBV15 to TRBJ1-3; no reliable D call. Between the trimmed V and J ends, which lost 4 bases and 1 base, there was a span of 11 bases. The CDR3 is 15 amino acids. Germline V gene data show CDR1 as LNHNV and CDR2 as YYDKDF (reference sequence). CDR3 sequence: CATSKIPRSGNTIYF. The CDR3 coding sequence is TGTGCCACCAGCAAAATCCCCCGGTCTGGAAACACCATATATTTT.

The chain is built from TRBV7-9 and TRBJ1-1; 7 bases map to TRBD1. The ends lost 1 base at V and 2 bases at J; junction bases unmatched: 4. Germline V lookup: CDR1 SEHNR, CDR2 FQNEAQ (reference sequence). The CDR3 loop spans 15 amino acids. This CDR3 is CASSLEDRVNTEAFF. The CDR3 DNA sequence: TGTGCCAGCAGCTTAGAAGACAGGGTTAACACTGAAGCTTTCTTT. Full variable domain (remainder filled in from reference TRBV7-9 and TRBJ1-1): DTGVSQNPRHKITKRGQNVTFRCDPISEHNRLYWYRQTLGQGPEFLTYFQNEAQLEKSRLLSDRFSAERPKGSFSTLEIQRTEQGDSAMYLCASSLEDRVNTEAFFGQGTRLTVV.

V gene TRBV27 combines with J gene TRBJ2-7, with unresolved D. This CDR3 has 13 amino acids. V was pared by 3 bases and J by 2 bases, with 8 bases between. Per the germline V gene, CDR1 is MNHEY and CDR2 is SMNVEV (reference sequence). DNA of the CDR3: TGTGCCAGCAGTTTCCAGTTTGCCTACGAGCAGTACTTC. It is translated as CASSFQFAYEQYF.

This clone was detected only a few times. The chain is built from TRBV7-9 and TRBJ1-2, with 8 positions matching TRBD1. The CDR3 runs to 15 residues. V shed 3 bases, J shed 3 bases, and the junction held 6 bases outside the gene matches. Germline V gene data show CDR1 as SEHNR and CDR2 as FQNEAQ (reference sequence). The CDR3 loop is CASSLGDRMDYGYTF. The CDR3 nucleotides are TGTGCCAGCAGCTTGGGGGACAGGATGGACTATGGCTACACCTTC.

This chain links TRBV9 with TRBJ2-2; D possibly corresponds to TRBD2 (6 bases). Germline V gene lookup returns CDR1 SGDLS and CDR2 YYNGEE. This CDR3 is 15 amino acids long. V was clipped by 0 bases and J by 4 bases, with 10 bases between them. CDR3 bases: TGTGCCAGCAGCGTAGTCGGGACTTCCACCGGGGAGCTGTTTTTT. Amino acids: CASSVVGTSTGELFF.

With regard to this clone: This may come from a read error, since a much larger clone is one base off. This sample also contains other DNA sequences that code for the same CDR3. This chain's CDR3 is CASSPTGGVGGNEQFF. As DNA, the CDR3 is TGTGCCAGCAGTCCCACCGGGGGGGTCGGGGGTAATGAGCAGTTCTTC. V usage is TRBV6-4 and J usage is TRBJ2-1, with 8 bases aligning to TRBD2. This CDR3 has 16 amino acids. V shed 5 bases and J 7 bases; nucleotides not matched to a gene: 13. Germline loops: CDR1 MRHNA, CDR2 SNTAGT.